The 18 T cell receptor beta chains below come from one sample, sequenced in a study of long-term antiretroviral therapy in people with HIV. Sequencing relied on immunoSEQ assay v3.0, run at survey level. Measured with immunoSEQ multiplex PCR; TCRdb has only the in-frame clones, and not every one. Of around 20,000 clones detected, around 85% appear once; the ten largest clones hold about 8%. This specimen consisted of unsorted PBMCs, obtained 0.9 years after starting antiretroviral therapy. The origin of the receptors is a man aged 18 to 35 with HIV.

J is TRBJ1-4 and V is TRBV4-1; 7 nucleotides match TRBD1. V lost 6 bases and J lost 8; bases outside the gene matches: 12. This CDR3 has 15 residues. In germline, CDR1 is MGHRA, CDR2 YSYEKL. CDR3 in amino acids: CASSMLPDRDEKLFF. For the CDR3, the DNA is TGCGCCAGCAGTATGTTGCCCGACAGGGACGAAAAACTGTTTTTT.

CDR3 residues: CASSLQGQGNQPQHF. CDR3 coding DNA: TGCGCCAGCAGCTTGCAAGGGCAGGGCAATCAGCCCCAGCATTTT. V usage is TRBV5-1 and J usage is TRBJ1-5; D not certain. Germline CDR1 reads SGHRS; CDR2 reads YFSETQ. Between the trimmed V and J ends, which lost 1 base and 2 bases, there was a span of 10 bases. The CDR3 contains 15 residues.

The chain links TRBV7-9 to TRBJ1-2; tentative D call: TRBD1 (5 bases). Germline lookup yields CDR1 SEHNR and CDR2 FQNEAQ (reference sequence). This CDR3 contains 13 residues. V was clipped by 8 bases and J by 5 bases, with 15 bases between them. The CDR3 here is CASGTGLGYGYTF. The CDR3 DNA follows: TGTGCCAGCGGGACGGGCCTGGGGTATGGCTACACCTTC.

The rearrangement joins TRBV2 to TRBJ1-1, with D unclear. Deletions cut 8 bases from V and 7 bases from J, with 11 bases between. This CDR3 comprises 11 residues. Per germline, CDR1 SNHLY and CDR2 FYNNEI. CDR3: CASLGGFEAFF. The CDR3, as DNA: TGTGCCAGCCTTGGAGGGTTTGAAGCTTTCTTT.

The chain recombines TRBV5-1 with TRBJ2-5; TRBD2 might be the D (6 bases). The CDR3 loop spans 17 amino acids. Trimming left V 2 bases short and J 1 base short, with 18 bases between. In germline, CDR1 is SGHRS, CDR2 YFSETQ. CDR3 nucleotide sequence: TGCGCCAGCAGCTTACCTGGGACTCGAGCGTCCCAAGAGACCCAGTACTTC. This encodes CASSLPGTRASQETQYF.

This chain uses TRBV28 with TRBJ1-4, with a possible D match to TRBD1 (5 bases). The CDR3 is 15 amino acids. Trimming pared 1 base from V and 8 bases from J, leaving 14 bases between. Germline values: CDR1 MDHEN, CDR2 SYDVKM. CDR3 coding DNA: TGTGCCAGCAGTTTATCCGTGGGGGTGGGGGAAAAACTGTTTTTT. As protein: CASSLSVGVGEKLFF.

The chain has TRBV6-6 and TRBJ1-1; D is undetermined. Germline-derived CDR1 and CDR2 are MNHNY and SVGAGI (reference sequence). The CDR3 extends over 14 amino acids. Trimming cost V 7 bases and J 5 bases, with 17 bases left between them. The CDR3 nucleotides read TGTGCCAGCACCCCCACGGGCCGACGGACTGAAGCTTTCTTT. As protein: CASTPTGRRTEAFF.

V gene TRBV4-2 combines with J gene TRBJ2-3; 10 positions agree with TRBD1. The germline V gene encodes CDR1 LGHNA and CDR2 YNFKEQ. This CDR3 is built from 16 residues. The ends lost 1 base at V and 4 bases at J; junction bases unmatched: 5. CDR3: CASSQGRDRGADTQYF. As DNA, the CDR3 is TGTGCCAGCAGCCAAGGCCGGGACAGGGGCGCAGATACGCAGTATTTT.

This chain joins TRBV12-5 and TRBJ2-5, with D possibly being TRBD2 (7 bases). Germline V lookup: CDR1 LGHNT, CDR2 FRNRAP. This CDR3 is 13 amino acids long. Trimming stripped 5 bases from V and 4 bases from J, with 11 bases between. The CDR3 reads CASGPGGLETQYF. CDR3 nucleotides: TGTGCTAGTGGTCCCGGGGGGCTAGAGACCCAGTACTTC.

The rearrangement joins TRBV19 to TRBJ1-5; unclear D gene. The germline gives CDR1 LNHDA, CDR2 SQIVND (reference sequence). The CDR3 covers 14 residues. V was trimmed by 8 bases and J by 0 bases, leaving 11 bases between them. The CDR3 DNA follows: TGTGCCAGTGTTGAGATCAATAGCAATCAGCCCCAGCATTTT. It specifies CASVEINSNQPQHF.

V is TRBV11-2 and J is TRBJ2-2, with 8 nucleotides matching TRBD1. Per the germline V gene, CDR1 is SGHAT and CDR2 is FQNNGV. The CDR3 is 17 amino acids. V shed 2 bases, J shed 1 base, and the junction held 6 bases outside the gene matches. CDR3: CASSLNPGTGNTGELFF. The CDR3 DNA reads as TGTGCCAGCAGCTTAAATCCCGGGACAGGGAACACCGGGGAGCTGTTTTTT.

The CDR3 sequence: CASTQQAMNTEAFF. The CDR3 bases are TGTGCCAGCACTCAACAGGCCATGAACACTGAAGCTTTCTTT. The gene calls are TRBV6-6 and TRBJ1-1; perhaps TRBD1 as D (5 bases). The CDR3 is 14 residues long. The germline CDR1 and CDR2 sequences are MNHNY and SVGAGI (reference sequence). Trimming cost V 7 bases and J 0 bases, with 12 bases left between them.

The chain is built from TRBV2 and TRBJ2-3; weak D call: TRBD1 (6 bases). V was pared by 6 bases and J by 0 bases, with 16 bases between. The germline V gene has CDR1 SNHLY and CDR2 FYNNEI. The CDR3 spans 16 residues. The CDR3: CASRGPGVTSTDTQYF. The CDR3 nucleotides are TGTGCCAGCAGGGGACCAGGGGTTACGAGCACAGATACGCAGTATTTT. The full variable domain, with the rest looked up from reference TRBV2 and TRBJ2-3, is EPEVTQTPSHQVTQMGQEVILRCVPISNHLYFYWYRQILGQKVEFLVSFYNNEISEKSEIFDDQFSVERPDGSNFTLKIRSTKLEDSAMYFCASRGPGVTSTDTQYFGPGTRLTVL.

The chain couples TRBV7-9 to TRBJ1-1; D not certain. V dropped 1 base and J dropped 1 base, with 7 bases sitting between them. The CDR3 contains 14 residues. Germline V lookup: CDR1 SEHNR, CDR2 FQNEAQ (reference sequence). The CDR3 loop is CASSLVVGNTEAFF. The CDR3, as DNA: TGTGCCAGCAGCTTAGTTGTCGGGAACACTGAAGCTTTCTTT.

The V gene is TRBV7-9, the J gene TRBJ2-1, with D uncertain. Between the trimmed V and J ends, which lost 7 bases and 4 bases, there was a span of 8 bases. The CDR3 has 12 amino acids. CDR1 and CDR2 from the germline V gene are SEHNR and FQNEAQ (reference sequence). CDR3 region: CASKGGYNEQFF. DNA of the CDR3: TGTGCCAGCAAGGGCGGATACAATGAGCAGTTCTTC.

This chain connects TRBV6-6 to TRBJ1-2, with 7 bases matching TRBD1. Trimming cost V 0 bases and J 4 bases; bases outside gene matches: 2. Germline lookup yields CDR1 MNHNY and CDR2 SVGAGI (reference sequence). The CDR3 runs 14 residues. In DNA form, the CDR3 reads TGTGCCAGCAGTTACTCCGGGACAGTCTATGGCTACACCTTC. Translation gives CASSYSGTVYGYTF.

The chain couples TRBV2 to TRBJ1-2, with D possibly TRBD1 on 6 matching bases. V dropped 6 bases and J dropped 4 bases, with 15 bases sitting between them. CDR1 and CDR2 from the germline V gene are SNHLY and FYNNEI. This CDR3 has 14 amino acids. The CDR3 sequence is CASSPQGFGYGYTF. CDR3 nucleotides: TGTGCCAGCAGCCCCCAGGGGTTCGGCTATGGCTACACCTTC.

This clone appeared once. This chain joins TRBV28 and TRBJ1-4; D gene unclear. Germline V gives CDR1 MDHEN, CDR2 SYDVKM. Between the trimmed V and J ends, which lost 3 bases and 7 bases, there was a span of 9 bases. CDR3 size: 13 residues. CDR3 nucleotides: TGTGCCAGCAGTTTTTTGCAGATTGAAAAACTGTTTTTT. It yields the protein CASSFLQIEKLFF.